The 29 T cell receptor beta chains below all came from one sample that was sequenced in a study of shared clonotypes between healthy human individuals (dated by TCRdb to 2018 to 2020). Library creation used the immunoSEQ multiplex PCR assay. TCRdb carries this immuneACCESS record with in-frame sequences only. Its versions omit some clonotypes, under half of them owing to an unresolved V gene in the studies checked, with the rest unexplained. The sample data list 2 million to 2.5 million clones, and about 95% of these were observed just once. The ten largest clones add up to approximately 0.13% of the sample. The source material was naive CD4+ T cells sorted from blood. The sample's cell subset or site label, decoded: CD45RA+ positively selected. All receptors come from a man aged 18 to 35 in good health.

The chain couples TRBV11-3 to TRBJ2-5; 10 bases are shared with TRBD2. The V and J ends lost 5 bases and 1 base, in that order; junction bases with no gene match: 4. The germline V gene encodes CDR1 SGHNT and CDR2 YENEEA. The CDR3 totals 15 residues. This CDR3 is CASSTIAGGQETQYF. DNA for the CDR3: TGTGCCAGCAGCACTATAGCGGGAGGCCAAGAGACCCAGTACTTC. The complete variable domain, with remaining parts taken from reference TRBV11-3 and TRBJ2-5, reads EAGVVQSPRYKIIEKKQPVAFWCNPISGHNTLYWYLQNLGQGPELLIRYENEEAVDDSQLPKDRFSAERLKGVDSTLKIQPAELGDSAVYLCASSTIAGGQETQYFGPGTRLLVL.

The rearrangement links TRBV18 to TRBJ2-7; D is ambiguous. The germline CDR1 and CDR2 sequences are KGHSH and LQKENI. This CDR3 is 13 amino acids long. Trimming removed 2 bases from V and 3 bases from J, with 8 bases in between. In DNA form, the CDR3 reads TGTGCCAGCTCACCATCGGCTATCTACGAGCAGTACTTC. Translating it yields CASSPSAIYEQYF.

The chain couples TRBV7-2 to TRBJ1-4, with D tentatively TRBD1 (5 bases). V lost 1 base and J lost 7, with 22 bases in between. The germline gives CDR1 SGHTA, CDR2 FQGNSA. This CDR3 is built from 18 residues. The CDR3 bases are TGTGCCAGCAGCTTAGAAGGCAGGGAGGGAGGTTGGGGTGAAAAACTGTTTTTT. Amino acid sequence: CASSLEGREGGWGEKLFF.

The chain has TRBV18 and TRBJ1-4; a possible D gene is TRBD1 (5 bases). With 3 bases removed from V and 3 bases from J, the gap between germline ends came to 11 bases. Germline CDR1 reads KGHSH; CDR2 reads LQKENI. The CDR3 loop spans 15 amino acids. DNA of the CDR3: TGTGCCAGCTCACCGCAGGGCACGGCTAATGAAAAACTGTTTTTT. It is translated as CASSPQGTANEKLFF. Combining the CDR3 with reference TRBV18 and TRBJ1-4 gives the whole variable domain NAGVMQNPRHLVRRRGQEARLRCSPMKGHSHVYWYRQLPEEGLKFMVYLQKENIIDESGMPKERFSAEFPKEGPSILRIQQVVRGDSAAYFCASSPQGTANEKLFFGSGTQLSVL.

CDR3 nucleotide sequence: TGTGCCAGCAGCGGGCCAGGCTTGGGCTACAATGAGCAGTTCTTC. Protein product: CASSGPGLGYNEQFF. The chain is built from TRBV9 and TRBJ2-1; D unclear. The V end lost 3 bases, the J end lost 3 bases, and 13 bases lay between the germline ends. Germline V CDR1 and CDR2: SGDLS, YYNGEE. CDR3 length equals 15 residues.

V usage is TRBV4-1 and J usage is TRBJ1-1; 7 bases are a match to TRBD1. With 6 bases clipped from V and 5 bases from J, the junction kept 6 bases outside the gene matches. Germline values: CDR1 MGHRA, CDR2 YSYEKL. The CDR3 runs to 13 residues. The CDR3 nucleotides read TGCGCCAGCAGTCGGGACAGAAGTACTGAAGCTTTCTTT. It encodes CASSRDRSTEAFF.

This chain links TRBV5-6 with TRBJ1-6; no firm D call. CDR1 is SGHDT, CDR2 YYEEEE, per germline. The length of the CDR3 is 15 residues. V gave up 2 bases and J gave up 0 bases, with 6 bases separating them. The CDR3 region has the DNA TGTGCCAGCAGCTTTGCGAGCTCCTATAATTCACCCCTCCACTTT. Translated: CASSFASSYNSPLHF.

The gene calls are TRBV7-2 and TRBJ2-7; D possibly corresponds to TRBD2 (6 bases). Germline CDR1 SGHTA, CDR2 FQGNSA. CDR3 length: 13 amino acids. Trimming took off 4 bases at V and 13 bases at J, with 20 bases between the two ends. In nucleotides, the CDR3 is TGTGCCAGCAGCTCCATCACTAGCAGAGCCCGCTACTTC. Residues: CASSSITSRARYF.

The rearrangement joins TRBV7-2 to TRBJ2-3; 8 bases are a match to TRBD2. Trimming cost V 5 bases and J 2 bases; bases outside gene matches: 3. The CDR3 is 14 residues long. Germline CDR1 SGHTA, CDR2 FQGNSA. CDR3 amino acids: CASSQTSDTDTQYF. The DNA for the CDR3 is TGTGCCAGCAGCCAGACTAGCGACACAGATACGCAGTATTTT.

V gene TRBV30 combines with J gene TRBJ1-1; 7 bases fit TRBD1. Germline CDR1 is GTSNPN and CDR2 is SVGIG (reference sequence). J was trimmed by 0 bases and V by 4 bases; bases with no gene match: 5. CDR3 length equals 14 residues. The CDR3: CAWTGGRMNTEAFF. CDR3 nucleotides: TGTGCCTGGACAGGGGGAAGGATGAACACTGAAGCTTTCTTT.

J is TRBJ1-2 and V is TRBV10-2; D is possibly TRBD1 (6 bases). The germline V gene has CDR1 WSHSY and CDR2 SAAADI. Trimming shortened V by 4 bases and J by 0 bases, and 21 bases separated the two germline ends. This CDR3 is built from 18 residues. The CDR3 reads CASSAPAGQRRTNYGYTF. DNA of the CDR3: TGCGCCAGCAGTGCCCCCGCGGGACAACGAAGGACTAACTATGGCTACACCTTC.

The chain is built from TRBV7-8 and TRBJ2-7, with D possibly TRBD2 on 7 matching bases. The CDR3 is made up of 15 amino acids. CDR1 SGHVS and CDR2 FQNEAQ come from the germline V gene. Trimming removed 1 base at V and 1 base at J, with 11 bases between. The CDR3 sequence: CASSLGGGGSYEQYF. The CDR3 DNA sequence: TGTGCCAGCAGCTTAGGCGGGGGCGGATCCTACGAGCAGTACTTC. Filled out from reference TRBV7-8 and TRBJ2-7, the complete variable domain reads GAGVSQSPRYKVAKRGQDVALRCDPISGHVSLFWYQQALGQGPEFLTYFQNEAQLDKSGLPSDRFFAERPEGSVSTLKIQRTQQEDSAVYLCASSLGGGGSYEQYFGPGTRLTVT.

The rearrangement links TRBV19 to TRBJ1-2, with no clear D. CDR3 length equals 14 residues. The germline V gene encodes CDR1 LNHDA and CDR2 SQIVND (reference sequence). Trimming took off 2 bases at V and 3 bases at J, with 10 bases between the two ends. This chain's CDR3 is CASSISAADYGYTF. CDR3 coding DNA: TGTGCCAGTAGTATATCGGCCGCTGACTATGGCTACACCTTC.

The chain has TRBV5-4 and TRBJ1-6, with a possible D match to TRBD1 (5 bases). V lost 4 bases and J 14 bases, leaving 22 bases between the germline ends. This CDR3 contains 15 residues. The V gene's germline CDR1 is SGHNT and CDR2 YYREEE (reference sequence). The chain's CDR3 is CASSPGTEGNLSLHF. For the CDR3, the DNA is TGTGCCAGCAGCCCGGGGACTGAGGGGAATTTATCCCTCCACTTT.

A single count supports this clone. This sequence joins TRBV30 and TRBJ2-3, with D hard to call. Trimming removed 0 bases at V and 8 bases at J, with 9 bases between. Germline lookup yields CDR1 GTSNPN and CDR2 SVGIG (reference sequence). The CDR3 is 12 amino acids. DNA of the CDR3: TGTGCCTGGAGTGTTCTTGAAAGTACGCAGTATTTT. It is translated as CAWSVLESTQYF. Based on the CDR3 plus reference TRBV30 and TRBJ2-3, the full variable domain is SQTIHQWPATLVQPVGSPLSLECTVEGTSNPNLYWYRQAAGRGLQLLFYSVGIGQISSEVPQNLSASRPQDRQFILSSKKLLLSDSGFYLCAWSVLESTQYFGPGTRLTVL.

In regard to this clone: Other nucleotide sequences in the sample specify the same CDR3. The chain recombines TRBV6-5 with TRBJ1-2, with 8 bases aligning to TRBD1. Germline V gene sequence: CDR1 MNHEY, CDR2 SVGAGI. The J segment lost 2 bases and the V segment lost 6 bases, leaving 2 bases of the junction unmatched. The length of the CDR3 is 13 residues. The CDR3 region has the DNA TGTGCCAGCAGGAGGACAGGGAACTATGGCTACACCTTC. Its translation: CASRRTGNYGYTF.

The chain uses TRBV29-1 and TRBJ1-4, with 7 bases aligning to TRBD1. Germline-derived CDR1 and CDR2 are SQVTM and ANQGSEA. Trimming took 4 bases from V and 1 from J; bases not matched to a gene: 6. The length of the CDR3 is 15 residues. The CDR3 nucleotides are TGCAGCGTTGTAGGGGGCGTTGGAACTAATGAAAAACTGTTTTTT. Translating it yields CSVVGGVGTNEKLFF.

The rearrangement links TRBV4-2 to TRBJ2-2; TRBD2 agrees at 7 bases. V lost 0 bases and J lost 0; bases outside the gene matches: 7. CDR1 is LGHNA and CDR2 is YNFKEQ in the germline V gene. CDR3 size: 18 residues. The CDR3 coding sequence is TGTGCCAGCAGCCAAGATATGAGCGGGACCCCGAACACCGGGGAGCTGTTTTTT. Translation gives CASSQDMSGTPNTGELFF.

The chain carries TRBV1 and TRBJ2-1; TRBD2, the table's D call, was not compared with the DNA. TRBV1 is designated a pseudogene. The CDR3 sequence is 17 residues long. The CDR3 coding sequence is TGCACCAGCAGCCGACTATTAGCGGATAGCTCCTACAATGAGCAGTTCTTC. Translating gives CTSSRLLADSSYNEQFF.

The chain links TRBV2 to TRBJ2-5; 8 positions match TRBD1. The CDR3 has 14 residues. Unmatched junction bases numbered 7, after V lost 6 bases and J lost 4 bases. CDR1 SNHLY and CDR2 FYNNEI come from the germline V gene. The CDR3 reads CASRGQVAGETQYF. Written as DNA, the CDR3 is TGTGCCAGCAGGGGACAGGTGGCTGGAGAGACCCAGTACTTC. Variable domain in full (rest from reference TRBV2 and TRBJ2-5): EPEVTQTPSHQVTQMGQEVILRCVPISNHLYFYWYRQILGQKVEFLVSFYNNEISEKSEIFDDQFSVERPDGSNFTLKIRSTKLEDSAMYFCASRGQVAGETQYFGPGTRLLVL.

In DNA, the CDR3 is TGTGCCTGGGTACCCGGGACTGAAGCTTTCTTT. Protein product: CAWVPGTEAFF. The chain employs TRBV30 and TRBJ1-1; D not resolved. Germline CDR1 reads GTSNPN; CDR2 reads SVGIG (reference sequence). V was cut by 5 bases and J by 5 bases, with 9 bases left in between. This CDR3 has 11 amino acids.

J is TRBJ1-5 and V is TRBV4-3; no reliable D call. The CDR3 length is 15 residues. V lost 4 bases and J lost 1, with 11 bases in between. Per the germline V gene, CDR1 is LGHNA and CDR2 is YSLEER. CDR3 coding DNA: TGCGCCAGCAGCCCGGGGTTACAGAGCAATCAGCCCCAGCATTTT. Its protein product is CASSPGLQSNQPQHF.

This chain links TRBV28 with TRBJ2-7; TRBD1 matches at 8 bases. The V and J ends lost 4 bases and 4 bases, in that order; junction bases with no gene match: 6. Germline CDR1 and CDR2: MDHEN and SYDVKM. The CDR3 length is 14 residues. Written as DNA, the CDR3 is TGTGCCAGCAGTTCGACAGGGGAGGTTTACGAGCAGTACTTC. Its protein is CASSSTGEVYEQYF.

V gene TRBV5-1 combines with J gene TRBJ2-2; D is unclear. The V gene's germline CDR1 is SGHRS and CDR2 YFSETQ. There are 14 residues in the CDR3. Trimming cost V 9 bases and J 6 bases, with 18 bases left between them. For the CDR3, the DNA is TGCGCCACCCGACTTGGAAGGGAATCCGGGGAGCTGTTTTTT. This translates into CATRLGRESGELFF.

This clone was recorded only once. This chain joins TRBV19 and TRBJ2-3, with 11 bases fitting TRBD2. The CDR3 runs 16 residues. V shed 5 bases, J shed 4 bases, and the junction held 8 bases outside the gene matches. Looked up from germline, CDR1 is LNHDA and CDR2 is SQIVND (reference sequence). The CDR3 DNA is TGTGCCAGTAGTCCGACTAGCGGGGAGTATGCAGATACGCAGTATTTT. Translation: CASSPTSGEYADTQYF.

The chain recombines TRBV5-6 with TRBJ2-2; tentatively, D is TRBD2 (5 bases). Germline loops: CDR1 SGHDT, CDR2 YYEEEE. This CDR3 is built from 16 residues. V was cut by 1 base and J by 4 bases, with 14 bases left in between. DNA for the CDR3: TGTGCCAGCAGCTTGCGGGAAGGAGGAATCACCGGGGAGCTGTTTTTT. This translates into CASSLREGGITGELFF.

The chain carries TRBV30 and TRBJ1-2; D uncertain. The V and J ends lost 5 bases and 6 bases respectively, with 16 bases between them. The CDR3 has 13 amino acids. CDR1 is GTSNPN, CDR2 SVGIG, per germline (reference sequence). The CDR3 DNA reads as TGTGCCTGGTCCCGGGAGGGTGGTCATGGCTACACCTTC. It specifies CAWSREGGHGYTF.

The CDR3 DNA reads as TGTGCCAGCAGTAACGGGCCTCCCTCCAATGAGCAGTTCTTC. This translates into CASSNGPPSNEQFF. V gene TRBV2 combines with J gene TRBJ2-1; no firm D call. The V gene's germline CDR1 is SNHLY and CDR2 FYNNEI. Trimming cost V 5 bases and J 6 bases, with 14 bases left between them. The CDR3 consists of 14 residues.

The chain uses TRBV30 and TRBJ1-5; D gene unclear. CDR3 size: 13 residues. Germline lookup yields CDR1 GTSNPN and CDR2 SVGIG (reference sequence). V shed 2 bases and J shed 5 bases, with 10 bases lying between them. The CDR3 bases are TGTGCCTGGAGTACCCAGGATGATCAGCCCCAGCATTTT. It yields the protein CAWSTQDDQPQHF.